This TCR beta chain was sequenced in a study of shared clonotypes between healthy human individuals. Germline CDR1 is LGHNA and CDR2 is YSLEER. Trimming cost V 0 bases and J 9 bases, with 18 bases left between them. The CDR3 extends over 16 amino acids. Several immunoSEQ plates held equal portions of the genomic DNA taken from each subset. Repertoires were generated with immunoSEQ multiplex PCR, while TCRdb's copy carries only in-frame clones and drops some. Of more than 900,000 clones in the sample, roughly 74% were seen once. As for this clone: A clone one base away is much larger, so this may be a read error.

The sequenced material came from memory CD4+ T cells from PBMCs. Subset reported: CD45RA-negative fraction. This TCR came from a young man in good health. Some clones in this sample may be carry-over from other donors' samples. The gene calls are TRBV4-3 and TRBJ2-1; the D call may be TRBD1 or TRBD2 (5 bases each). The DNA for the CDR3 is TGCGCCAGCAGCCAAGATCCCCCTAACCGGGGCAGTGAGCAGTTCTTC. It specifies CASSQDPPNRGSEQFF.